This record concerns one T cell receptor beta chain sequence. No antigen is known for it. Base qualities were left out, and no much larger clone turns up one base away. Using the deep immunoSEQ assay, multiplex PCR amplified TCR CDR3 regions from genomic DNA. Extracted genomic DNA from each cell subset was spread evenly across all wells of several immunoSEQ 96-well plates, with each plate serving as a replicate. For sorted subsets, approximately 210 ng genomic DNA, equal to 25,000 to 35,000 T cell genomes, was loaded into each replicate PCR. The purified libraries were quantified using a Qubit 3.0 fluorometer, sized with a Bioanalyzer 2100, and then quantified again using the KAPA Library Quantification kit. Each immunoSEQ 96-well plate was sequenced on its own single-read 150-cycle Illumina NextSeq 550 flow cell. Turning to the authors' computational methods: The immunoSEQ output contained only junctional sequences without quality scores, so filtering could not match that applied to full-length reads. To assign V/J genes and CDR3, sequences were annotated against IMGT germline references using PyIR, a Python wrapper for IgBLAST v1.9. Reads were removed for weak V/J assignments (E-value above 1e-6), missing CDR3, stop codons, out-of-frame junctions, or ambiguous translated residues. V3J clonotypes were defined by identical inferred V gene, J gene, and CDR3 amino acid sequence. To compute the percentage overlap between repertoires, the number of shared unique clonotypes was divided by the size of the smaller repertoire. Richness of each repertoire was evaluated using RTK rarefaction, the Chao1 estimator, and Recon v2.1 estimates of unobserved clonotypes. Generation probabilities were computed with OLGA for all TCRbeta clonotypes obtained by the gDNA method from a handful of donors. TCRdb took over this immuneACCESS table, retaining in-frame rearrangements with V and J assigned. Such tables are incomplete; in checked studies, under half of the missing clones stem from an unresolved V gene, and the remainder is unexplained. The V and J calls and clone size come from that table; D and trimming were worked out from the DNA. In this sample the table shows 2.3 million or so clones, 93% of which occur a single time. The ten most abundant clones make up 0.39% of the sample.

This specimen comes from a study of shared clonotypes between healthy human individuals (dated by TCRdb to about 2020). In the study overall: The cohort comprised a couple of women and a few men aged 18 to 49 years. For each donor, three plates each were used for CD4 naive and CD4 memory, two plates were used for CD8 naive, and one plate was used for CD8 memory. Blood TCR repertoires of roughly five healthy adults were deeply sequenced to estimate repertoire size and the extent of clonotype sharing between individuals. To increase sequencing depth and limit assay-specific biases, different laboratories used diverse techniques to prepare libraries and sequence TCR repertoires. Leukapheresis yielded between about 0.9 and 10 billion PBMCs per donor. General conclusions and limits of the study: Sharing across a handful of donors was observed for roughly 5% of naive CD4, around 3.5% of naive CD8, around 2.5% of memory CD4, and about 0.39% of memory CD8 clonotypes. Naive subsets generally had larger estimated clonotype richness than memory subsets. The small number of donors limited the genetic and exposure-history diversity represented. Based on pairwise subsampling, the degree of clonotype sharing among donors was expected to be affected by sequencing depth. Sampling was restricted to blood, and TCR repertoires in tissues likely differ from the TCR repertoires found in blood. Compared with non-shared clonotypes, the clonotypes found in all four sorted-subset donors had higher generation probabilities. Incomplete sequencing was indicated by rarefaction of sorted-subset datasets, despite the large sequencing depth.

For CDR1 and CDR2, the germline V gene lists SNHLY and FYNNEI. From cysteine to phenylalanine, the CDR3 is 12 amino acids long. Here the CDR3 DNA is all that survives: 36 bases in frame from base 1. V and J are trimmed by 5 bases and 10 bases, and the gene matches miss 5 bases of the junction. Donors were healthy HIV-negative adults with no recently reported acute infections or vaccinations. All donors were Caucasian adults living in Nashville, Tennessee, USA. CD4+ T cells were enriched through magnetic negative selection, after which naive cells were positively selected on CD45RA and the remaining negative fraction served as the memory subset. After blood collection by leukapheresis, PBMCs were isolated using Ficoll-Histopaque density gradient centrifugation and then cryopreserved in the vapor phase of liquid nitrogen. Purity and quantity of every magnetically sorted T cell population were checked by analytical flow cytometry. Each sorted fraction had its genomic DNA isolated and then quantified by UV absorbance on a Nanodrop 2000c.

This sequence originates from a man between 18 and 35 years old in good health. Some clones in this sample may be carry-over from other donors' samples. The sequence links TRBV2 to TRBJ2-1; 7 central nucleotides agree with TRBD1. The sequenced sample was naive CD4+ T cells from PBMCs. In light of the paper, this sample's cell subset or site label describes: CD45RA+ positively selected. Read as DNA, the sequence is TGTGCCAGCAGTTCTACAGGGGCAGAGCAGTTCTTC. The encoded protein is CASSSTGAEQFF. The entire variable domain, with the stretches around the CDR3 drawn from the reference TRBV2 and TRBJ2-1 proteins, is EPEVTQTPSHQVTQMGQEVILRCVPISNHLYFYWYRQILGQKVEFLVSFYNNEISEKSEIFDDQFSVERPDGSNFTLKIRSTKLEDSAMYFCASSSTGAEQFFGPGTRLTVL.